This T cell receptor beta chain is from a study of cytomegalovirus exposure and HLA in healthy donors (dated by TCRdb to about 2017). Some background on the complete study: In an earlier analysis of under 600 of the donors, 276 Gb of sequence data and 90 million to 120 million unique TCR beta sequences from approximately 180 million T cells were reported. An early release that covered some 640 HLA-typed donors contained about 300 gigabases of sequencing data and about 93 million unique TCR sequences. Of the roughly 430 genotyped donors, around 81% fell in the genetic ancestry cluster associated with self-reported Caucasian donors. The study was designed to test whether signatures of past pathogen exposure could be identified by cataloging public T cell receptors. The T cell repertoires of several hundred subjects were profiled by immunosequencing and related to cytomegalovirus serostatus. In addition to the first cohort of 500 to 850 subjects, a separate validation cohort of approximately 120 different subjects was used. To predict cytomegalovirus infection status, the study brought together high-throughput TCR immunosequencing, statistical association of individual TCRs with disease status, and machine learning. A later analysis re-examined previously published TCR beta repertoires from hundreds of donors and added high-resolution HLA genotyping to investigate patterns of TCR occurrence. In the later analysis, no new phenotypic data were used to find candidate immune exposures; instead, reliance was placed on TCR beta sequences and their occurrence across donors. An earlier analysis of some 500 of the donors used high-throughput TCR beta sequencing to judge whether each TCR beta V gene segment behaved as functional or pseudogenic. Alongside the repertoire data, information on donor age, sex, ethnicity and CMV serostatus was compiled. A later genetic analysis used genome-wide SNP genotypes for about 55% of the 666 donors, treating that subset as a discovery cohort. Every discovery cohort repertoire had been produced on one sequencing platform. Both class I and class II loci were covered by HLA typing, at four-digit resolution. The number of typed donors differed by locus: about 620-640 for A, B, C, DRB1 and DQB1; approximately 530 for DQA1; 600 to 610 for DPA1; and around 470 for DPB1. Because of strong linkage in the cohort, roughly five DR-DQ haplotypes were treated as single units for association and clustering. Among under 450 genotyped donors of the cohort, an average of around 240,000 unique TCR beta nucleotide sequences were sequenced per donor, roughly 18% of them non-productive.

The CDR3 spans 18 residues, from the cysteine through the phenylalanine. Just the 54-base CDR3 DNA is kept, in frame starting at base 1. General study outcomes and caveats: Several of the top co-occurrence clusters appeared to be linked to parvovirus B19, influenza, CMV and Epstein-Barr virus, according to a later analysis. For the cohort, immune exposure information was limited to CMV serostatus. About 17 rarely observed V segments, including chromosome 9 orphons, were excluded from the earlier analysis of approximately 500 of the donors because counts were too low. A cluster of highly shared sequence variants was judged likely to represent a technical artifact of the sequencing pipeline. In a later analysis, the rate of TCR association differed among HLA loci, with DRB1 alleles having the most associated TCRs and HLA-C alleles having the fewest. In a later genetic analysis, a missense DCLRE1C variant was associated with V-gene and J-gene trimming of TCR beta chains, and the association was replicated in an independent cohort. According to a later genetic analysis, donors in an Asian-associated ancestry cluster had fewer N-insertions in productive TCRs than the approximately 700-donor mean. HLA typing was unavailable for some donors at each locus, so association tests used only the typed subset. The authors suggested that the approach could potentially be extended to other disease states and immunological phenotypes. Presence/absence analyses assumed roughly uniform sequencing depth across donors, an assumption that may not hold. A further reported finding was that TCR beta sequences accurately predicted the HLA-A and HLA-B alleles for most subjects in the first cohort. Assigning TCR associations to individual alleles was difficult when HLA alleles, especially DR and DQ, strongly co-occurred. Some IMGT-functional V segments, including TRBV6-2 and TRBV6-3, could not be distinguished by the 87-base-pair reads and were therefore excluded. In vitro tests confirmed that a few of the cytomegalovirus-associated TCR beta chains recognize cytomegalovirus antigens. In this cohort, only TCR beta chains were sequenced, and detectable features were limited by the absence of alpha or paired-chain data. Broadly in line with IMGT annotations, most TCR beta V segments showed up in productive rearrangements about 90% or about 30% of the time in an earlier analysis of 587 of the donors. In both the original and validation cohorts, the classifier was reported to diagnose cytomegalovirus status with high specificity and sensitivity. In the study, around 160 TCR beta chains were listed as associated with cytomegalovirus. Correlated functional status among segregating V segments might reflect linkage disequilibrium, but an unknown experimental factor could not be ruled out. According to a later analysis, most CMV-associated TCR beta chains appeared to be HLA-restricted, and the HLA associations seemed to be driven largely by CMV exposure. In a later analysis, HLA-associated TCR beta chains were found to be more clonally expanded and to have lower generation probabilities than equally common non-associated chains. A later analysis associated about 17,000 TCR beta sequences with specific HLA alleles at a false discovery rate of 0.05. Most TCR sequences were observed very rarely across donors, whereas some public TCRs were present in many individuals.

The cohort was made up of 500 to 850 healthy bone marrow donors. At the time of sampling, every cohort member was nominally healthy, though immune exposures that went unrecorded were likely present. The donor was CMV seropositive and belonged to the group of 250 to 300 seropositive cohort members. A peripheral blood sample was provided by each donor, and peripheral blood mononuclear cells were used for TCR beta sequencing. Genomic DNA extraction from the blood cell samples was performed with the Qiagen DNeasy Blood Extraction Kit. As concerns this clone: The antigen it binds to is not known. Base qualities are not recorded, but no much larger clone differs from it by a single base.

Library generation was performed with the immunoSEQ multiplex PCR assay. A mixture of 60 forward primers for TCR Vbeta segments and 13 reverse primers for TCR Jbeta segments was used in the multiplex PCR. The CDR3 region of rearranged TCR beta genes was amplified from genomic DNA with a multiplex PCR assay. Amplified TCR beta libraries were sequenced as 87-base-pair reads on the Illumina HiSeq System. From the authors' description of their analysis: Across the 670 or so repertoires, a later analysis counted 80 million or so unique TCR beta chains, 9.5 million to 12 million of which were shared by at least two donors. Raw reads were error-corrected and collapsed into unique sequences by a nearest-neighbor algorithm in which closely related sequences were merged to remove PCR and sequencing errors. CDR3 sequences were aligned to IMGT reference sequences to assign V, D and J gene segments. For a sequence to be retained, at least a six-nucleotide match to both a V gene segment and a J gene segment was required. Rearrangements were called productive when the CDR3 lacked stop codons and stayed in frame with V and J; all others were non-productive. Following IMGT convention, CDR3 was defined as the stretch from the second conserved V-encoded cysteine to the conserved J-encoded phenylalanine. Sequences without an unambiguous match to a single V gene segment were excluded from the earlier analysis of about 600 of the donors. In an earlier analysis of approximately 550 of the donors, V segments were called functional above 56.7% productive rearrangements and were called segregating when the between-donor standard deviation exceeded 5%. To diagnose cytomegalovirus status from the catalog of TCR beta chain sequences, a statistical classification framework was built. In a later analysis, TCR nucleotide sequences were compared against IMGT/GENE-DB human TR gene sequences so that V and J genes could be assigned. Using the TCRdist pipeline, a later analysis assigned CDR3 sequences along with most-parsimonious VDJ recombination scenarios. In a later analysis, each TCR beta chain was defined by its CDR3 amino acid sequence together with its V-gene family, and reads without a unique V-gene family were excluded. As a way to deal with suspected cross-contamination and a sequencing artifact, a later analysis dropped 450 to 600 nucleotide sequences that were highly shared and had low generation probability. In a later analysis, a clonal expansion index for each public chain was calculated from normalized within-repertoire ranks of inferred template counts. In a later analysis, generation probabilities were computed with a VDJ recombination model fitted to out-of-frame rearrangements, and the resulting probabilities were checked against IGoR. Hypergeometric tests were used in a later analysis to score TCR-TCR, TCR-HLA and TCR-CMV co-occurrence, with a repertoire-size bias correction applied to the TCR pairs. In a later analysis, false discovery rates were estimated by permuting HLA or CMV assignments 20 times. In a later analysis, co-occurring TCRs were grouped with DBSCAN, and TCRdist sequence similarity was added when clustering was performed within HLA-allele-positive subsets. Co-occurrence clustering excluded repertoires with fewer than 30,000 or more than 120,000 public chains, plus five with anomalous nucleotide sharing. TCRdb carries this immuneACCESS record with in-frame sequences only. Its versions omit some clonotypes, under half of them owing to an unresolved V gene in the studies checked, with the rest unexplained. V and J calls and clone size are copied from that table; D and trimming were computed from the DNA. Within this sample are over 150,000 clones, with 75% to 85% of them counted one time only. The ten largest clones capture 5.5% to 7% of the sample.

The receptor's source is a woman in her forties or fifties in good health and CMV-seropositive. The chain couples TRBV21-1 to TRBJ2-3; the table names TRBD1, a call not compared with the DNA. TRBV21-1 is annotated as a pseudogene. Sequencing was performed on PBMCs. The DNA sequence is TGTGCCAGCACCCTACCCCTGGACAGGGCGGAGGTCACAGATACGCAGTATTTT. Its translation is CASTLPLDRAEVTDTQYF.